The text below deals with one TCR beta chain. In the original analysis: Reference gene primer amplification yielded estimated nucleated cell counts. Sequencing used immunoSEQ multiplex PCR; TCRdb keeps in-frame clones, though not all of them. From that table come the V and J calls and clone size; the DNA was used to work out D and trimming. The sample lists around 400,000 clones; roughly 89% were seen once. The CDR3 loop spans 14 amino acids. The ends lost 2 bases at V and 3 bases at J; junction bases unmatched: 3. CDR1 and CDR2 (germline): SGHVS, FNYEAQ. The data stem from a study of blood T cell repertoires in COVID-19. Ages ranged from roughly 18 to 100 years, with residence in approximately 25 US areas. Which cohort a participant joined came from the clinical history participants gave. Donors of Cohort 3 who recovered were those that had two negative PCRs, clearance, or symptom resolution.

The source material was PBMCs or T cells enriched from blood (not recorded which). The receptor was derived from a young woman who had recovered from COVID-19. The chain is built from TRBV7-6 and TRBJ1-1; TRBD1 aligns across 7 bases. CDR3 nucleotide sequence: TGTGCCAGCAGCTTAAAGGGGGCCGACACTGAAGCTTTCTTT. It translates to CASSLKGADTEAFF.